This paragraph covers one TCR beta chain sequence. The sample is drawn from a study of blood T cell repertoires in COVID-19. Only in-frame clones appear in the TCRdb table, and some are missing; sequencing was by immunoSEQ multiplex PCR. Seen here are almost 300,000 clones, nearly 90% observed once, and the top ten hold 8.5% to 14%. Germline values: CDR1 LNHDA, CDR2 SQIVND (reference sequence). The trim removed 1 base at V and 8 bases at J, leaving 15 bases unmatched. The CDR3 is made up of 19 amino acids. The source material was peripheral blood. V usage is TRBV19 and J usage is TRBJ1-6; 9 bases agree with TRBD1. This TCR derives from a woman in her 30s with COVID-19, enrolled during active disease. CDR3 DNA: TGTGCCAGTAGTATAGCCCCTGGACAGGGGTCGGGTGTTTATTCACCCCTCCACTTT. As protein: CASSIAPGQGSGVYSPLHF. Full variable domain (missing parts from reference TRBV19 and TRBJ1-6): DGGITQSPKYLFRKEGQNVTLSCEQNLNHDAMYWYRQDPGQGLRLIYYSQIVNDFQKGDIAEGYSVSREKKESFPLTVTSAQKNPTAFYLCASSIAPGQGSGVYSPLHFGNGTRLTVT.